This TCR beta chain was obtained from a study of blood T cell repertoires in COVID-19. Overall study: Whether acute or convalescent, the COVID-19 samples came from the United States, Italy and Spain.

Deletions cut 0 bases from V and 1 base from J, with 14 bases between. From germline, CDR1 is KGHDR and CDR2 SFDVKD. This CDR3 spans 17 amino acids. Per the original data handling: From reference gene primer amplification, estimates of nucleated cell counts were derived. Assay used: immunoSEQ multiplex PCR; TCRdb lists only in-frame clones, some missing. V and J calls and clone size come straight from that table; D and trimming were deduced from the DNA. The sample includes about 59,000 clones, 65% to 90% seen only once; the top ten take around 20%. The TCR sequence derives from a human donor in a cohort sampled during active COVID-19. The sequencing sample was made of peripheral blood. V usage is TRBV24-1 and J usage is TRBJ1-1; no clear D gene. In nucleotides, the CDR3 is TGTGCCACCAGTGATTTGGGGTTGGGCGCAGAGAACACTGAAGCTTTCTTT. Translation gives CATSDLGLGAENTEAFF.